A selection of T cell receptor beta chains follows, all from one sample in a study of T cell responses to AZD1222 COVID-19 vaccine. Method: immunoSEQ multiplex PCR; TCRdb's copy keeps in-frame clones and lacks some. The sample consists of some 190,000 clones, over 80% of them appearing once. The sample in question was peripheral blood, obtained on day 0 of AZD1222 vaccination. The receptors were sampled from an adult in good health. The CDR3 runs from the conserved cysteine through the conserved F or W. The order of the fields is J gene, V gene, CDR3 protein.

J: TRBJ1-1
V: TRBV10-3
CDR3: CAISDWTGAGTEAFF

J: TRBJ1-3
V: TRBV27
CDR3: CASSFRGPSSSGNTIYF

J: TRBJ1-2
V: TRBV10-2
CDR3: CASTQGGSGYTF

J: TRBJ1-3
V: TRBV5-1
CDR3: CASSLGGANTIYF

J: TRBJ1-2
V: TRBV29-1
CDR3: CSVEGENYGYTF

J: TRBJ2-3
V: TRBV4-1
CDR3: CASSQDHLWGRTDTQYF

J: TRBJ2-5
V: TRBV7-2
CDR3: CASSHPGNRVTQYF

J: TRBJ1-3
V: TRBV4-1
CDR3: CASSKLPGDSGNTIYF

J: TRBJ1-5
V: TRBV28
CDR3: CASSLGGSNQPQHF

J: TRBJ2-7
V: TRBV5-5
CDR3: CASSLGRQGAYEQYF

J: TRBJ2-1
V: TRBV19
CDR3: CATGTTPTYNEQFF